This T cell receptor beta chain comes out of a study of blood T cells in healthy people across ages. CDR1 and CDR2 from the germline V gene are MDHEN and SYDVKM. The CDR3 covers 15 residues. V gave up 6 bases and J gave up 1 base; unmatched junction bases: 7. This clonotype was counted at least ten times. Then a second PCR, running roughly 7 to 11 cycles, was carried out with a sample-barcoded 5' primer and a J-beta primer mix. MiXCR was run by TCRdb on the 5' RACE reads, yielding one entry per CDR3 protein. There are hundreds of thousands of distinct CDR3 sequences in the sample; about 25% occur only once, and just over 8.5% lies in the top ten. The same data also contributed to another study, on T cells of mothers and their children.

This TCR came from a boy aged 5-17 years in good health. The specimen sequenced was blood. The V gene is TRBV28, the J gene TRBJ2-5; 8 bases line up with TRBD2. As DNA, the CDR3 is TGTGCCAGCAGGAACGGCGGGAGGCCCCAAGAGACCCAGTACTTC. Translating gives CASRNGGRPQETQYF.